This T cell receptor beta chain was identified during a study of regulatory T cells in long-lasting Graves disease. Regarding the study as a whole: Persistent disease samples used TRBV28, TRBJ1-2 and TRBJ2-5 preferentially.

Germline V CDR1 and CDR2: KGHSH, LQKENI. The CDR3 is made up of 17 amino acids, end residues included. Comment on this clonotype: Its antigen is unknown. The conserved closing phenylalanine or tryptophan is absent in this CDR3, likely reflecting a read error. Because the CDR3's place on the DNA is in doubt, the DNA is left out and the CDR3 is given as listed by TCRdb.

Libraries of TCR beta came from iRepertoire HTBI primers plus Arm-PCR of CDR3 regions. TCRdb processed the multiplex PCR reads anew with MiXCR; each CDR3 protein has one entry. The repertoire holds 400,000 to 450,000 distinct CDR3 sequences, 16% seen once, with roughly a tenth in the top ten. Time point defined: newly diagnosed GD, antithyroid drugs for less than 3 months. RNA from PBMCs was the source of the TCR library. These same data were also listed under a study on T cells in Graves' hyperthyroidism and ophthalmopathy.

The rearrangement uses TRBV18 and TRBJ2-4; the D call TRBD1 from the table was never checked on the DNA. Sequenced here: peripheral blood mononuclear cells (PBMCs), sampled at new diagnosis, from a patient treated with antithyroid drugs. The TCR originated in a young woman with Graves disease. The CDR3 sequence is CASSPPGTGTYEQYFGP.